What follows are 25 T cell receptor beta chains derived from one specimen sequenced in a study of cytomegalovirus exposure and HLA in healthy donors. The primer mix had 60 Vbeta and 13 Jbeta primers. The protocol was immunoSEQ multiplex PCR, while the TCRdb copy is restricted to in-frame clones and leaves out a portion. The sample lists about 160,000 clones; about four fifths were seen once. Sequencing used PBMCs. The receptors stem from a young man in good health and CMV-seronegative.

V usage is TRBV14 and J usage is TRBJ2-7; TRBD1 is a possible D gene (6 bases). The germline V gene encodes CDR1 SGHDN and CDR2 FVKESK. There are 16 residues in the CDR3. V was clipped by 3 bases and J by 3 bases, with 18 bases between them. Here the CDR3 DNA reads TGTGCCAGCAGCCAGGAACAGGGCCGGCTCATCTACGAGCAGTACTTC. Its protein is CASSQEQGRLIYEQYF.

This chain uses TRBV4-3 with TRBJ1-2, with D uncertain. Trimming shortened V by 0 bases and J by 0 bases, and 20 bases separated the two germline ends. Germline CDR1 reads LGHNA; CDR2 reads YSLEER. The CDR3 length is 19 residues. CDR3 DNA sequence: TGCGCCAGCAGCCAAGAATCCGTTTCGAATTCGAGGGCTAACTATGGCTACACCTTC. As protein: CASSQESVSNSRANYGYTF.

This chain links TRBV19 with TRBJ2-2; no firm D call. The V gene's germline CDR1 is LNHDA and CDR2 SQIVND (reference sequence). Trimming cost V 0 bases and J 4 bases, with 12 bases left between them. The CDR3 runs 16 residues. The CDR3 region is CASSIDERAVTGELFF. The CDR3 DNA reads TGTGCCAGTAGTATAGATGAGAGAGCTGTCACCGGGGAGCTGTTTTTT.

This rearrangement joins TRBV2 to TRBJ2-1, with 8 bases identical to TRBD2. The CDR3 sequence is 14 residues long. Germline V gives CDR1 SNHLY, CDR2 FYNNEI. V lost 10 bases to trimming and J lost 1 base; unmatched junction nucleotides: 6. The CDR3 loop reads CATTRGGSYNEQFF. In DNA form, the CDR3 reads TGTGCCACCACTCGGGGGGGATCCTACAATGAGCAGTTCTTC.

CDR3 nucleotides: TGTGCCAGCTCACGGTTACCCTCGCGACAGGGTAAGAACACTGAAGCTTTCTTT. This translates into CASSRLPSRQGKNTEAFF. The genes are TRBV18 and TRBJ1-1, with 7 bases lining up with TRBD1. Germline V gene sequence: CDR1 KGHSH, CDR2 LQKENI. This CDR3 has 18 residues. The V and J ends lost 4 bases and 1 base, in that order; junction bases with no gene match: 15.

The chain uses TRBV10-3 and TRBJ2-7; tentatively, D is TRBD2 (6 bases). This CDR3 contains 14 residues. Trimming pared 4 bases from V and 6 bases from J, leaving 16 bases between. Germline V gene sequence: CDR1 ENHRY, CDR2 SYGVKD. The DNA of the CDR3 is TGTGCCATCAGTGGGACAACAGGAGGGGTCGAGCAGTACTTC. Protein: CAISGTTGGVEQYF.

The chain's CDR3 is CASSLGLAGGGGDTQYF. For the CDR3, the DNA is TGTGCCAGCAGCTTGGGACTAGCGGGAGGAGGAGGAGATACGCAGTATTTT. The chain uses TRBV7-9 and TRBJ2-3, with TRBD2 matching over 15 bases. With V trimmed by 3 bases and J by 5 bases, 6 bases remained unmatched. CDR3 size: 17 residues. Per the germline V gene, CDR1 is SEHNR and CDR2 is FQNEAQ (reference sequence).

The genes are TRBV7-7 and TRBJ2-1, with 10 bases lining up with TRBD2. Germline assignment: CDR1 SSHAT and CDR2 FNYEAQ (reference sequence). The CDR3 loop spans 15 amino acids. The ends lost 1 base at V and 8 bases at J; junction bases unmatched: 5. The CDR3 bases are TGTGCCAGCAGCTTAGTAGCTAGCGGGGGTCATGAGCAGTTCTTC. Translation gives CASSLVASGGHEQFF.

V and J are TRBV5-6 and TRBJ1-2; maybe TRBD1 (5 bases). The CDR3 length is 14 residues. The V end lost 0 bases, the J end lost 5 bases, and 11 bases lay between the germline ends. Germline CDR1 reads SGHDT; CDR2 reads YYEEEE. In nucleotides, the CDR3 is TGTGCCAGCAGCTTGGAAATGGACAAGTATGGCTACACCTTC. Encoded protein: CASSLEMDKYGYTF.

The V gene is TRBV19, the J gene TRBJ1-1; D not certain. Germline V gene lookup returns CDR1 LNHDA and CDR2 SQIVND (reference sequence). Trimming pared 4 bases from V and 2 bases from J, leaving 11 bases between. The CDR3 totals 14 residues. Here the CDR3 DNA reads TGTGCCAGTAGTAGAGGCAGCCCAAACACTGAAGCTTTCTTT. Protein product: CASSRGSPNTEAFF.

This chain joins TRBV6-1 and TRBJ2-7; the match to TRBD2 covers 9 bases. V lost 8 bases and J lost 1; bases outside the gene matches: 6. Per germline, CDR1 MNHNS and CDR2 SASEGT. The CDR3 consists of 14 residues. In nucleotides, the CDR3 is TGTGCCAGCTCGGCGGGGGGGTTATCCTACGAGCAGTACTTC. Amino acid sequence: CASSAGGLSYEQYF.

This sequence joins TRBV9 and TRBJ2-7; 7 nucleotides match TRBD2. The CDR3 contains 15 residues. After removal of 0 bases from V and 0 bases from J, the junction contained 3 bases not matched to a gene. Germline V lookup: CDR1 SGDLS, CDR2 YYNGEE. The CDR3 nucleotides are TGTGCCAGCAGCGTAGAGGAGCGGGACTCCTACGAGCAGTACTTC. Translating gives CASSVEERDSYEQYF.

The V and J genes are TRBV6-1 and TRBJ2-5, with TRBD2 identical over 13 bases. The CDR3 has 16 residues. Unmatched junction bases numbered 3, after V lost 4 bases and J lost 1 base. In germline, CDR1 is MNHNS, CDR2 SASEGT. The CDR3 sequence: CASSGGLAGFQETQYF. The CDR3 DNA is TGTGCCAGCAGTGGGGGACTAGCGGGATTCCAAGAGACCCAGTACTTC.

The chain has TRBV7-8 and TRBJ1-1, with D tentatively TRBD1 (5 bases). V was cut by 5 bases and J by 5 bases, with 24 bases left in between. Germline V CDR1 and CDR2: SGHVS, FQNEAQ. The CDR3 loop spans 17 amino acids. The CDR3 loop is CASSNQRQSVRGTEAFF. The CDR3 nucleotides read TGTGCCAGCAGCAACCAGAGACAGTCGGTTCGCGGTACTGAAGCTTTCTTT.

The chain couples TRBV19 to TRBJ2-1; 9 bases are shared with TRBD1. V dropped 10 bases and J dropped 7; count of bases not matched to a gene: 11. Germline-derived CDR1 and CDR2 are LNHDA and SQIVND (reference sequence). This CDR3 has 14 residues. This CDR3 reads CATKPGQGGNEQFF. CDR3 nucleotide sequence: TGTGCCACCAAACCGGGACAGGGAGGGAATGAGCAGTTCTTC.

The gene calls are TRBV2 and TRBJ2-7, with 14 bases lining up with TRBD2. Per germline, CDR1 SNHLY and CDR2 FYNNEI. The CDR3 has 15 amino acids. Unmatched junction bases numbered 4, after V lost 6 bases and J lost 3 bases. CDR3 loop: CASRGTSGGNYEQYF. CDR3 bases: TGTGCCAGCAGAGGGACTAGCGGGGGAAACTACGAGCAGTACTTC.

This chain uses TRBV5-4 with TRBJ2-1; TRBD2 matches at 10 bases. Germline lookup yields CDR1 SGHNT and CDR2 YYREEE (reference sequence). The CDR3 spans 15 residues. V was clipped by 1 base and J by 9 bases; unmatched bases: 7. The CDR3 region is CASSLLTSGAGEQFF. CDR3 coding DNA: TGTGCCAGCAGCTTGTTAACTAGCGGGGCTGGTGAGCAGTTCTTC.

V and J are TRBV11-3 and TRBJ1-1, with 9 bases matching TRBD1. The germline CDR1 and CDR2 sequences are SGHNT and YENEEA. CDR3 length equals 15 residues. J lost 1 base, V lost 5 bases, and 5 bases had no gene match. CDR3 in DNA: TGTGCCAGCAGCCCGGGACAGGGATCGAACACTGAAGCTTTCTTT. As protein: CASSPGQGSNTEAFF.

The V and J genes are TRBV28 and TRBJ1-5; D gene uncertain. The CDR3 sequence is 11 residues long. Trimming shortened V by 6 bases and J by 3 bases, and 3 bases separated the two germline ends. From germline, CDR1 is MDHEN and CDR2 SYDVKM. The DNA for the CDR3 is TGTGCCAGCAGAGCCAATCAGCCCCAGCATTTT. Amino acids: CASRANQPQHF.

This chain connects TRBV5-8 to TRBJ1-2; 8 bases are a match to TRBD1. V lost 4 bases, J lost 8 bases, and 13 bases stayed unmatched. Germline CDR1 reads SGHTS; CDR2 reads YDEGEE. The CDR3 has 15 amino acids. The CDR3 sequence is CASSHRQGFVWGYTF. In DNA form, the CDR3 reads TGTGCCAGCAGCCACCGACAGGGGTTTGTGTGGGGCTACACCTTC.

The table lists this clone with a count of one. The chain carries TRBV5-4 and TRBJ1-5; 7 bases map to TRBD1. In germline, CDR1 is SGHNT, CDR2 YYREEE (reference sequence). Trimming took 4 bases from V and 2 from J; bases not matched to a gene: 6. The length of the CDR3 is 15 residues. This CDR3 reads CASSVGGYGNQPQHF. Here the CDR3 DNA reads TGTGCCAGCAGCGTAGGGGGCTATGGCAATCAGCCCCAGCATTTT.

V is TRBV5-4 and J is TRBJ2-7, with D maybe TRBD2 (5 bases). Germline V gives CDR1 SGHNT, CDR2 YYREEE (reference sequence). The CDR3 is 16 residues long. The V and J ends lost 4 bases and 0 bases respectively, with 17 bases between them. In DNA, the CDR3 is TGTGCCAGCAGCGGACCCGGACTTCCGAGCTCCTACGAGCAGTACTTC. It codes for CASSGPGLPSSYEQYF.

This chain connects TRBV5-1 to TRBJ2-2; 14 bases align to TRBD2. Germline trimming cut 3 bases from V and 0 bases from J; bases unmatched to any gene: 4. Germline-derived CDR1 and CDR2 are SGHRS and YFSETQ. The CDR3 length is 18 residues. The CDR3 sequence: CASSSGTSGGANTGELFF. The CDR3 DNA sequence: TGCGCCAGCAGCTCGGGGACTAGCGGGGGCGCGAACACCGGGGAGCTGTTTTTT.

The chain has TRBV9 and TRBJ2-7; D perhaps matches TRBD1 (6 bases). V gave up 0 bases and J gave up 6 bases, with 10 bases separating them. This CDR3 has 13 amino acids. Looked up from germline, CDR1 is SGDLS and CDR2 is YYNGEE. The CDR3 sequence is CASSVGSRGEQYF. DNA of the CDR3: TGTGCCAGCAGCGTAGGGTCCAGGGGCGAGCAGTACTTC. The variable domain in full, with the rest retrieved from reference TRBV9 and TRBJ2-7, is DSGVTQTPKHLITATGQRVTLRCSPRSGDLSVYWYQQSLDQGLQFLIQYYNGEERAKGNILERFSAQQFPDLHSELNLSSLELGDSALYFCASSVGSRGEQYFGPGTRLTVT.

This chain's CDR3 is CATTRGNYGYTF. CDR3 coding DNA: TGTGCCACCACACGTGGTAACTATGGCTACACCTTC. The chain carries TRBV28 and TRBJ1-2; D unclear. The ends were cut back, 10 bases at V and 1 base at J, with 10 bases in the middle. Looked up from germline, CDR1 is MDHEN and CDR2 is SYDVKM. CDR3 length: 12 residues.